These 20 T cell receptor beta chains were sequenced from one sample in a study of shared clonotypes between healthy human individuals. Measured with immunoSEQ multiplex PCR; TCRdb has only the in-frame clones, and not every one. The table has 85,000 to 100,000 clones, 68% seen once. Sample: memory CD8+ T cells sorted from blood. Stated subset: CD45RO+ cells pooled with CCR7-negative TemRA cells. The receptors come from a man in his thirties or forties in good health.

A few counts support this clone. V usage is TRBV21-1 and J usage is TRBJ1-2. TRBV21-1 is termed a pseudogene. The CDR3 is 14 residues long. The CDR3 region has the DNA TGTGCCAGCTCTAAGGACGTTACTAACTATGGCTACACCTTC. Protein: CASSKDVTNYGYTF.

The chain recombines TRBV2 with TRBJ2-6; D gene ambiguous. V gave up 4 bases and J gave up 0 bases, with 7 bases separating them. The germline V gene has CDR1 SNHLY and CDR2 FYNNEI. The CDR3 loop spans 15 amino acids. Here the CDR3 DNA reads TGTGCCAGCAGTGTTGGCATCTCTGGGGCCAACGTCCTGACTTTC. Residues: CASSVGISGANVLTF. Looking up the rest from reference TRBV2 and TRBJ2-6 gives the full variable domain: EPEVTQTPSHQVTQMGQEVILRCVPISNHLYFYWYRQILGQKVEFLVSFYNNEISEKSEIFDDQFSVERPDGSNFTLKIRSTKLEDSAMYFCASSVGISGANVLTFGAGSRLTVL.

V is TRBV28 and J is TRBJ2-1, with unresolved D. This CDR3 is 12 amino acids long. V lost 10 bases and J 6 bases, leaving 13 bases between the germline ends. Germline assignment: CDR1 MDHEN and CDR2 SYDVKM. CDR3 sequence: CATHTFPNEQFF. CDR3 nucleotides: TGTGCCACCCACACCTTCCCCAATGAGCAGTTCTTC. Drawing the rest from reference TRBV28 and TRBJ2-1, the complete variable domain is DVKVTQSSRYLVKRTGEKVFLECVQDMDHENMFWYRQDPGLGLRLIYFSYDVKMKEKGDIPEGYSVSREKKERFSLILESASTNQTSMYLCATHTFPNEQFFGPGTRLTVL.

J is TRBJ1-1 and V is TRBV7-2; 8 bases fit TRBD1. The V gene end was trimmed by 1 base and the J gene end by 7 bases; junction bases not matched to a gene: 5. The CDR3 has 14 residues. Germline V gene lookup returns CDR1 SGHTA and CDR2 FQGNSA. The DNA for the CDR3 is TGTGCCAGCAGCTTAGGCCCAGGACAGGGTGAAGCTTTCTTT. Translating it yields CASSLGPGQGEAFF. Full variable domain (remainder filled in from reference TRBV7-2 and TRBJ1-1): GAGVSQSPSNKVTEKGKDVELRCDPISGHTALYWYRQSLGQGLEFLIYFQGNSAPDKSGLPSDRFSAERTGGSVSTLTIQRTQQEDSAVYLCASSLGPGQGEAFFGQGTRLTVV.

This chain links TRBV18 with TRBJ2-7, with D perhaps TRBD1 (6 bases). CDR3 size: 13 residues. With 4 bases removed from V and 4 bases from J, the gap between germline ends came to 11 bases. From germline, CDR1 is KGHSH and CDR2 LQKENI. The CDR3: CASSQTRGYEQYF. DNA of the CDR3: TGTGCCAGCTCACAGACCAGGGGATACGAGCAGTACTTC.

The chain has TRBV30 and TRBJ2-2; 7 nucleotides match TRBD1. Germline CDR1 reads GTSNPN; CDR2 reads SVGIG (reference sequence). The CDR3 contains 15 residues. V lost 4 bases and J lost 3; bases outside the gene matches: 8. This chain's CDR3 is CAWTKGDRHTGELFF. In DNA form, the CDR3 reads TGTGCCTGGACAAAGGGGGACAGACACACCGGGGAGCTGTTTTTT.

The CDR3 nucleotides are TGCGCCAGCAGCAACCGGAACCTCGCGGAGACCCAGTACTTC. It is translated as CASSNRNLAETQYF. This chain uses TRBV5-1 with TRBJ2-5; D is unresolved. V was clipped by 4 bases and J by 5 bases, with 15 bases between them. The germline V gene has CDR1 SGHRS and CDR2 YFSETQ. CDR3 length: 14 amino acids.

The gene calls are TRBV2 and TRBJ1-2; 10 bases match TRBD1. After removal of 6 bases from V and 7 bases from J, the junction contained 5 bases not matched to a gene. In germline, CDR1 is SNHLY, CDR2 FYNNEI. The CDR3 contains 13 residues. The CDR3 region is CASRRQGASGYTF. The CDR3, as DNA: TGTGCCAGCAGAAGACAGGGGGCGAGTGGCTACACCTTC.

The rearrangement joins TRBV5-5 to TRBJ1-4; 7 nucleotides match TRBD1. Germline CDR1 is SGHKS and CDR2 is YYEKEE (reference sequence). V was clipped by 4 bases and J by 8 bases; unmatched bases: 11. The CDR3 runs 15 residues. CDR3 in DNA: TGTGCCAGCAGCGGAACGGGACAGCGACTGGAAAAACTGTTTTTT. It is translated as CASSGTGQRLEKLFF.

This clone was picked up one time. This chain uses TRBV7-9 with TRBJ1-1; D uncertain. Trimming took off 3 bases at V and 2 bases at J, with 10 bases between the two ends. Per germline, CDR1 SEHNR and CDR2 FQNEAQ (reference sequence). The CDR3 has 14 residues. The CDR3 DNA sequence: TGTGCCAGCAGCTTTCCCAATCTAAACACTGAAGCTTTCTTT. This codes for CASSFPNLNTEAFF. Complete variable domain (other parts from reference TRBV7-9 and TRBJ1-1): DTGVSQNPRHKITKRGQNVTFRCDPISEHNRLYWYRQTLGQGPEFLTYFQNEAQLEKSRLLSDRFSAERPKGSFSTLEIQRTEQGDSAMYLCASSFPNLNTEAFFGQGTRLTVV.

The rearrangement links TRBV30 to TRBJ2-5, with D possibly being TRBD1 (5 bases). This CDR3 is built from 13 residues. Germline V lookup: CDR1 GTSNPN, CDR2 SVGIG (reference sequence). Trimming removed 0 bases at V and 6 bases at J, with 11 bases between. CDR3 residues: CAWSVLDSQTQYF. CDR3 DNA sequence: TGTGCCTGGAGTGTACTCGACAGCCAGACCCAGTACTTC.

The V gene is TRBV18, the J gene TRBJ2-6, with 9 nucleotides matching TRBD1. The CDR3 totals 17 residues. The germline V gene encodes CDR1 KGHSH and CDR2 LQKENI. J was trimmed by 0 bases and V by 3 bases; bases with no gene match: 3. CDR3 protein: CASSPRQGVSGANVLTF. The CDR3 coding sequence is TGTGCCAGCTCACCGAGACAGGGGGTCTCTGGGGCCAACGTCCTGACTTTC.

This clone was observed a few times. CDR3 region: CASSSGVGYTF. CDR3 coding DNA: TGTGCCAGTAGTAGTGGGGTCGGCTACACCTTC. The chain carries TRBV19 and TRBJ1-2; D is unclear. From germline, CDR1 is LNHDA and CDR2 SQIVND (reference sequence). Trimming took 4 bases from V and 8 from J, leaving 8 bases between them. The CDR3 contains 11 residues.

This sequence joins TRBV2 and TRBJ2-3; no clear D gene. Germline loops: CDR1 SNHLY, CDR2 FYNNEI. V was pared by 8 bases and J by 2 bases, with 14 bases between. The length of the CDR3 is 14 residues. CDR3: CASYGFSNTDTQYF. Written as DNA, the CDR3 is TGTGCCAGCTATGGTTTCTCTAACACAGATACGCAGTATTTT.

The sample holds a few counts of this clone. A much larger clone is a single base away; this may be a read error. The chain couples TRBV6-4 to TRBJ2-1, with unresolved D. CDR1 and CDR2 (germline): MRHNA, SNTAGT. CDR3 length: 13 residues. With 0 bases removed from V and 6 bases from J, the gap between germline ends came to 6 bases. The CDR3 region has the DNA TGTGCCAGCAGTGACTCGGACGTCAATGAGCAGTTCTTC. Its translation: CASSDSDVNEQFF.

The chain has TRBV28 and TRBJ2-7; D might be TRBD2 (5 bases). The germline V gene has CDR1 MDHEN and CDR2 SYDVKM. With 1 base removed from V and 0 bases from J, the gap between germline ends came to 16 bases. The CDR3 covers 17 residues. CDR3 sequence: CASSLLGGRLSSYEQYF. The CDR3 region has the DNA TGTGCCAGCAGTTTATTAGGCGGGCGCCTGAGCTCCTACGAGCAGTACTTC.

The chain combines TRBV27 with TRBJ2-4; possibly TRBD1 for D (7 bases). V was trimmed by 8 bases and J by 8 bases, leaving 13 bases between them. CDR3 length equals 12 residues. Germline V gene sequence: CDR1 MNHEY, CDR2 SMNVEV (reference sequence). In nucleotides, the CDR3 is TGTGCCAGCGGTACCAGGGGGGACATTCAGTACTTC. Amino acids: CASGTRGDIQYF.

There are a few counts of this clone. The rearrangement uses TRBV7-9 and TRBJ1-4; possibly TRBD1 for D (6 bases). This CDR3 contains 17 residues. V lost 4 bases and J lost 3, with 18 bases in between. Germline V gene sequence: CDR1 SEHNR, CDR2 FQNEAQ (reference sequence). CDR3 region: CASSSPERGVANEKLFF. The CDR3 bases are TGTGCCAGCAGCTCCCCGGAGAGGGGGGTTGCTAATGAAAAACTGTTTTTT. Drawing the rest from reference TRBV7-9 and TRBJ1-4, the complete variable domain is DTGVSQNPRHKITKRGQNVTFRCDPISEHNRLYWYRQTLGQGPEFLTYFQNEAQLEKSRLLSDRFSAERPKGSFSTLEIQRTEQGDSAMYLCASSSPERGVANEKLFFGSGTQLSVL.

CDR3 region: CASSNGTGLANNEQFF. In nucleotides, the CDR3 is TGTGCCAGCAGCAATGGCACGGGACTGGCCAACAATGAGCAGTTCTTC. The chain couples TRBV7-3 to TRBJ2-1; possibly TRBD2 for D (6 bases). V was clipped by 5 bases and J by 5 bases, with 19 bases between them. The length of the CDR3 is 16 residues. Germline V gene sequence: CDR1 SGHTA, CDR2 FQGTGA.

The J gene is TRBJ2-1, the V gene TRBV25-1; 10 bases map to TRBD2. The V segment lost 4 bases and the J segment 8 bases; nucleotides outside the gene matches: 8. The length of the CDR3 is 15 residues. Per the germline V gene, CDR1 is MGHDK and CDR2 is SYGVNS. The CDR3 reads CASSVLSGRGDEQFF. CDR3 coding DNA: TGTGCCAGCAGTGTCCTCAGCGGGAGGGGAGATGAGCAGTTCTTC.